This is a list of T cell receptor beta chains from one sample in a study of cytomegalovirus exposure and HLA in healthy donors. Measured with immunoSEQ multiplex PCR; TCRdb has only the in-frame clones, and not every one. This table has 150,000 to 200,000 clones, about 75% appearing once. Sequenced: PBMCs. The source is a woman aged 45-65 years in good health and CMV-seropositive. CDR3s include the opening cysteine and the closing phenylalanine or tryptophan. D genes are given only for firm matches. Size values are once, few and many counts, or a class for expanded clones, and some rows have none.

j_call d_call v_call clone_size cdr3_nt cdr3_aa
TRBJ2-7 TRBD1 TRBV18 . TGTGCCAGCTCACCAGAGGGCAGGGGGCGCAACGAGCAGTACTTC CASSPEGRGRNEQYF
TRBJ2-7 . TRBV6-5 . TGTGCCAGCAGTCCCGGGACAATCCTCTACGAGCAGTACTTC CASSPGTILYEQYF
TRBJ2-3 . TRBV5-1 . TGCGCCAGCAGCTTGGCGGACTCCGGGCGGGATACGCAGTATTTT CASSLADSGRDTQYF
TRBJ2-1 . TRBV7-2 once TGTGCCAGCACCCTTGGAGCCCTTCAAATTGGTGGGCAGTTCTTC CASTLGALQIGGQFF
TRBJ2-7 TRBD2 TRBV6-5 . TGTGCCAGCAGTTACTCAAGCGGGGGGAGCTCCTACGAGCAGTACTTC CASSYSSGGSSYEQYF
TRBJ1-5 TRBD1 TRBV28 . TGTGCCAGCAGTCGGGACAGGGAAGGCAATCAGCCCCAGCATTTT CASSRDREGNQPQHF
TRBJ1-1 TRBD1 TRBV5-4 . TGTGCCAGCAGCTTGGGACACAGGGGAGGTCTGGAAGCTTTCTTT CASSLGHRGGLEAFF
TRBJ2-7 . TRBV6-6 . TGTGCCAGCAGTACGCAGGGGCTCGACGAGCAGTACTTC CASSTQGLDEQYF
TRBJ1-6 . TRBV10-2 . TGCGCCAGCAGTGAGAAACGGGAATCACCCCTCCACTTT CASSEKRESPLHF
TRBJ1-2 TRBD1 TRBV7-2 once TGTGCCAGCAGTTTTGGACAGGTCCTAAATGGCTACACCTTC CASSFGQVLNGYTF
TRBJ2-1 TRBD2 TRBV5-1 few TGCGCCAGCAGCTTGAGTGGCGGGAGGTACAATGAGCAGTTCTTC CASSLSGGRYNEQFF
TRBJ1-2 TRBD1 TRBV28 . TGTGCCAGCAGTCCGGGACAGGGAAACTATGGCTACACCTTC CASSPGQGNYGYTF
TRBJ1-5 TRBD1 TRBV6-5 . TGTGCCAGCAGCCGGGACAGGGGGTCTCAGCCCCAGCATTTT CASSRDRGSQPQHF
TRBJ2-3 . TRBV5-1 . TGCGCCAGCAGCTTGTCTAGCCCTACCACAGATACGCAGTATTTT CASSLSSPTTDTQYF
TRBJ1-3 TRBD1 TRBV19 . TGTGCCAGTAGCGCTCAGGGGGGTTCTGGAAACACCATATATTTT CASSAQGGSGNTIYF
TRBJ2-3 TRBD1 TRBV11-1 . TGTGCCAGCAGCTCCCCAGGGGCAGGGGGCGAGTCAGATACGCAGTATTTT CASSSPGAGGESDTQYF
TRBJ2-7 TRBD1 TRBV27 once TGTGCCAGCAGTATCAAACCGGGACAGGGGGCCTACGAGCAGTACTTC CASSIKPGQGAYEQYF
TRBJ1-2 TRBD1 TRBV7-6 . TGTGCCAGCAGCTTAGGGGGGACAGGGGCCTCTGGCTACACCTTC CASSLGGTGASGYTF
TRBJ2-1 TRBD1 TRBV2 . TGTGCCAGTTGCCGGGACAGCTTATACAATGAGCAGTTCTTC CASCRDSLYNEQFF
TRBJ2-7 . TRBV27 . TGTGCCAGCAGTTTAGGGGGCCCCGACAGGAGACTATCGCGGCAGTACTTC CASSLGGPDRRLSRQYF
TRBJ2-5 . TRBV2 . TGTGCCAGCTCGAGTCAGGGTCAAGAGACCCAGTACTTC CASSSQGQETQYF
TRBJ2-2 . TRBV18 . TGTGCCAGCTCACCTTCTTCGGGTACCGGGGAGCTGTTTTTT CASSPSSGTGELFF
TRBJ2-2 TRBD1 TRBV6-6 . TGTGCCAGCAGTTTGACAGGGAACGGGGAGCTGTTTTTT CASSLTGNGELFF
TRBJ2-7 TRBD2 TRBV7-9 . TGTGCCAGCAGCCTTAGCGGGAGGGCCTACGAGCAGTACTTC CASSLSGRAYEQYF
TRBJ2-7 TRBD1 TRBV5-4 . TGTGCCAGCAGCTTGCAGGGACAGCGGCGGGAGCAGTACTTC CASSLQGQRREQYF
TRBJ1-6 . TRBV5-1 . TGCGCCAGCAGCTCAAATAATTCACCCCTCCACTTT CASSSNNSPLHF
TRBJ1-5 TRBD1 TRBV30 once TGTGCCTGGAGTTCACAGGGGGCAGGGCAGCCCCAGCATTTT CAWSSQGAGQPQHF
TRBJ1-5 . TRBV2 . TGTGCCAGCAGTGCCTTGTATAGCAATCAGCCCCAGCATTTT CASSALYSNQPQHF
TRBJ2-1 TRBD1 TRBV18 . TGTGCCAGCTCACCCAGAGACAGGGACAATGAGCAGTTCTTC CASSPRDRDNEQFF
TRBJ2-5 TRBD2 TRBV7-7 . TGTGCTAGCAGCTTAAACCACGGGAGGGGGGCTGGGGAGACCCAGTACTTC CASSLNHGRGAGETQYF
TRBJ1-1 . TRBV7-2 . TGTGCCAGCAGCTTAGGTGAGACGGCTAGAGCTTTCTTT CASSLGETARAFF
TRBJ2-7 TRBD2 TRBV15 once TGTGCCACCAGCAGAGATAGAGGACTAGCGGGGTCCTACGAGCAGTACTTC CATSRDRGLAGSYEQYF
TRBJ2-1 . TRBV5-4 . TGTGCCAGCAGCTTGTTCCTAGCAGTTGAGCAGTTCTTC CASSLFLAVEQFF
TRBJ1-1 TRBD1 TRBV6-5 once TGTGCCAGCAGTCCCGGGACAGGGTGGGTAGCTTTCTTT CASSPGTGWVAFF
TRBJ2-1 . TRBV9 . TGTGCCAGCAGCGTACTGCCAGGACTTTCCTCCGCTGAGCAGTTCTTC CASSVLPGLSSAEQFF
TRBJ2-2 TRBD1 TRBV5-4 . TGTGCCAGCAGTTTCCGGACAGGGGGCAACACCGGGGAGCTGTTTTTT CASSFRTGGNTGELFF
TRBJ2-1 . TRBV28 few TGTGCCAGCACCCGTGGGGGGACTTACAATGAGCAGTTCTTC CASTRGGTYNEQFF
TRBJ2-7 TRBD1 TRBV7-2 . TGTGCCAGCAGGGGACAGGGTCACGAGCAGTACTTC CASRGQGHEQYF
TRBJ1-4 . TRBV5-6 . TGTGCCAGCAGCGCGAGAGGGAGTGAAAAACTGTTTTTT CASSARGSEKLFF
TRBJ1-5 . TRBV1 . TGCACCAGCAGCCAAGATTTGGCTGGTTCTTCTTCCCAGCCCCAGCATTTT CTSSQDLAGSSSQPQHF
TRBJ1-2 TRBD1 TRBV7-2 . TGTGCCAGCACCTACGACAGGGGGTTCTATGGCTACACCTTC CASTYDRGFYGYTF
TRBJ1-3 . TRBV27 . TGTGCCAGCAGCCGAGGGGGGGGTCCCAACTCTGGAAACACCATATATTTT CASSRGGGPNSGNTIYF
TRBJ1-2 . TRBV28 . TGTGCCAGCAGTGTCTCAGGGATTAACTATGGCTACACCTTC CASSVSGINYGYTF
TRBJ2-1 . TRBV5-1 . TGCGCCAGCAGCCCACTAGAATACTACAATGAGCAGTTCTTC CASSPLEYYNEQFF
TRBJ2-7 TRBD1 TRBV29-1 . TGCAGCGTCCGGGGGACAGGGGGCGAGCAGTACTTC CSVRGTGGEQYF
TRBJ2-1 TRBD2 TRBV27 . TGTGCCAGCAGTTTACTCGGACTAGCGGGAGTTGAGCAGTTCTTC CASSLLGLAGVEQFF
TRBJ1-1 TRBD1 TRBV28 few TGTGCCAGCAGTTTGGGGACAGGGGTGACTGAAGCTTTCTTT CASSLGTGVTEAFF
TRBJ1-6 . TRBV28 . TGTGCCAGCAGTTTCCGAGGTAATTCACCCCTCCACTTT CASSFRGNSPLHF
TRBJ1-1 . TRBV6-5 once TGTGCCGCCCGCGGTGTAGGGGACACTGAAGCTTTCTTT CAARGVGDTEAFF
TRBJ1-1 TRBD1 TRBV27 . TGTGCCAGCACCAATGGGGACAGGGGAGAGGCTTTCTTT CASTNGDRGEAFF